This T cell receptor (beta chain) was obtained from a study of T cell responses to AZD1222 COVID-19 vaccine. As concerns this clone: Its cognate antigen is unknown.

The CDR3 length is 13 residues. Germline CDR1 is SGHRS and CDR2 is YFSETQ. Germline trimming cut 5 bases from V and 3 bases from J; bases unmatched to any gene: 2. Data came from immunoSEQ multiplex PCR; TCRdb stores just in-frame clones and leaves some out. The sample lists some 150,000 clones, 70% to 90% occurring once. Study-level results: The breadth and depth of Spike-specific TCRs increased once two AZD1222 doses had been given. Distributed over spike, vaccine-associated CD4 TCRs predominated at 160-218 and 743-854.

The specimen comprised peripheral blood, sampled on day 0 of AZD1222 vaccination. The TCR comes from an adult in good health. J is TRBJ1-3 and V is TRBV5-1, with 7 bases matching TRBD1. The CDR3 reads CASSTGVGNTIYF. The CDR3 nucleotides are TGCGCCAGCAGTACAGGGGTTGGAAACACCATATATTTT.